The 25 T cell receptor beta chains below all came from one sample that was sequenced in a study of monozygotic twins with inflammatory bowel disease. From the 5' RACE reads, TCRdb lists one entry per CDR3 protein and no DNA. Here the sample table reports more than 120,000 distinct CDR3 sequences. Source material: blood. The source is a human donor with ulcerative colitis or Crohn's disease, or a healthy co-twin of an affected twin (not recorded which).

J is TRBJ1-2 and V is TRBV4-1; TCRdb reports TRBD1, a call that lacks DNA to check it against. This CDR3 has 15 residues. The germline CDR1 and CDR2 sequences are MGHRA and YSYEKL. The CDR3 spells CASSQPDRDFYGYTF.

The rearrangement links TRBV7-2 to TRBJ1-5; TCRdb indicates TRBD1, and absent DNA this call remains unverified. The CDR3 loop spans 16 amino acids. The germline gives CDR1 SGHTA, CDR2 FQGNSA. The CDR3 protein is CASSLVGQGARQPQHF.

The genes are TRBV20-1 and TRBJ2-2; TCRdb's D call, TRBD1, is unchecked because there is no DNA. The germline gives CDR1 DFQATT, CDR2 SNEGSKA (reference sequence). The CDR3 is made up of 15 amino acids. The CDR3 is CSARDGGGNTGELFF.

The V gene is TRBV7-9, the J gene TRBJ1-1. The CDR3 is made up of 16 amino acids. Germline V lookup: CDR1 SEHNR, CDR2 FQNEAQ (reference sequence). The CDR3 sequence is CASSLAFGLSNTEAFF.

The chain couples TRBV20-1 to TRBJ1-5; with no DNA, the TCRdb D assignment of TRBD1 cannot be verified. Germline CDR1 is DFQATT and CDR2 is SNEGSKA (reference sequence). The CDR3 runs to 15 residues. This CDR3 is CSASGGQGPNQPQHF.

This chain uses TRBV20-1 with TRBJ1-3. CDR3 size: 14 residues. The germline V gene encodes CDR1 DFQATT and CDR2 SNEGSKA (reference sequence). CDR3 protein: CSARLGLSTDTIYF.

The chain combines TRBV5-1 with TRBJ1-6; there is no DNA to check the TCRdb D call of TRBD1. CDR3 length: 19 amino acids. Germline-derived CDR1 and CDR2 are SGHRS and YFSETQ. CDR3 region: CASSPSLTGGREANSPLHF.

V usage is TRBV7-3 and J usage is TRBJ2-2; TCRdb lists TRBD1, though no DNA is available to test this call. The CDR3 is 17 residues long. Germline-derived CDR1 and CDR2 are SGHTA and FQGTGA. The CDR3 is CASSLTGGTGATGELFF.

This chain links TRBV11-2 with TRBJ2-2. The V gene's germline CDR1 is SGHAT and CDR2 FQNNGV. The CDR3 is 13 residues long. The CDR3 sequence is CASSLTNTGELFF.

The chain joins TRBV20-1 to TRBJ2-7; TCRdb picks TRBD2, but there is no DNA to check that call. This CDR3 has 15 amino acids. Germline CDR1 DFQATT, CDR2 SNEGSKA (reference sequence). This CDR3 reads CSARERTRTDYEQYF.

The rearrangement uses TRBV27 and TRBJ1-5; TCRdb picks TRBD1, but there is no DNA to check that call. This CDR3 comprises 14 residues. CDR1 is MNHEY and CDR2 is SMNVEV in the germline V gene (reference sequence). CDR3 amino acids: CASSPDRGDQPQHF.

The V gene is TRBV5-1, the J gene TRBJ2-1; TCRdb gives TRBD2 as the D gene, but with no DNA this cannot be confirmed. The V gene's germline CDR1 is SGHRS and CDR2 YFSETQ. This CDR3 has 14 amino acids. CDR3 protein: CASSKTTSGGQQFF.

This chain uses TRBV4-3 with TRBJ2-7. The CDR3 length is 13 residues. Germline V gene lookup returns CDR1 LGHNA and CDR2 YSLEER. The chain's CDR3 is CASSQERPYEQYF.

This sequence joins TRBV4-2 and TRBJ2-5; checking the TCRdb D call of TRBD1 is not possible without DNA. CDR3 length: 13 amino acids. The germline gives CDR1 LGHNA, CDR2 YNFKEQ. CDR3: CASSQAGEETQYF.

V is TRBV12-3 or TRBV12-4 and J is TRBJ1-1; the TCRdb call, TRBD1, lacks DNA for checking. The CDR3 consists of 14 residues. This CDR3 reads CASKDSNLNTEAFF.

This rearrangement joins TRBV5-1 to TRBJ2-3. This CDR3 region has 14 residues. In germline, CDR1 is SGHRS, CDR2 YFSETQ. The CDR3 reads CASSPDPDTDTQYF.

The chain joins TRBV20-1 to TRBJ2-3; the TCRdb D gene call, TRBD2, has no DNA to confirm it. The CDR3 is 15 amino acids. CDR1 is DFQATT, CDR2 SNEGSKA, per germline (reference sequence). CDR3: CSVGAGLAGVDTQYF.

The chain has TRBV7-2 and TRBJ1-2. The CDR3 is 15 amino acids. CDR1 and CDR2 (germline): SGHTA, FQGNSA. The CDR3 protein is CASSLRQGGPLGYTF.

V usage is TRBV7-2 and J usage is TRBJ2-4. Germline CDR1 and CDR2: SGHTA and FQGNSA. The CDR3 consists of 16 residues. CDR3 sequence reads: CASSLYSMGAKNIQYF.

The gene calls are TRBV6-1 and TRBJ2-1; the D call of TRBD2 rests on TCRdb alone, since no DNA is present to check it. This CDR3 is 14 amino acids long. Germline V CDR1 and CDR2: MNHNS, SASEGT. CDR3 residues: CASTGTISYNEQFF.

The chain uses TRBV5-1 and TRBJ2-4; TCRdb's D gene call, TRBD1, goes unchecked for lack of DNA. Per the germline V gene, CDR1 is SGHRS and CDR2 is YFSETQ. The CDR3 has 14 residues. This CDR3 reads CASSLGTGGNIQYF. Drawing the rest from reference TRBV5-1 and TRBJ2-4, the complete variable domain is KAGVTQTPRYLIKTRGQQVTLSCSPISGHRSVSWYQQTPGQGLQFLFEYFSETQRNKGNFPGRFSGRQFSNSRSEMNVSTLELGDSALYLCASSLGTGGNIQYFGAGTRLSVL.

The rearrangement links TRBV7-2 to TRBJ2-1; the TCRdb call, TRBD2, lacks DNA for checking. Germline CDR1 and CDR2: SGHTA and FQGNSA. The CDR3 has 15 residues. CDR3 sequence reads: CASSLVAGGLNEQFF. The full variable domain, in which reference TRBV7-2 and TRBJ2-1 provide the parts outside the CDR3, is GAGVSQSPSNKVTEKGKDVELRCDPISGHTALYWYRQSLGQGLEFLIYFQGNSAPDKSGLPSDRFSAERTGGSVSTLTIQRTQQEDSAVYLCASSLVAGGLNEQFFGPGTRLTVL.

J is TRBJ2-7 and V is TRBV5-1; the TRBD1 assignment by TCRdb is unverifiable without DNA. CDR3 size: 13 residues. The germline CDR1 and CDR2 sequences are SGHRS and YFSETQ. The CDR3 sequence: CASSFGGEHEQYF.

The V and J genes are TRBV18 and TRBJ2-1. This CDR3 region has 13 residues. In germline, CDR1 is KGHSH, CDR2 LQKENI. The CDR3 loop reads CASSADRYNEQFF.

V gene TRBV7-2 combines with J gene TRBJ1-6; TCRdb's D call of TRBD1 is untestable without DNA. Germline-derived CDR1 and CDR2 are SGHTA and FQGNSA. This CDR3 region has 15 residues. The CDR3 region is CASSYRGQGKSPLHF.